These 29 T cell receptor beta chains were all obtained from the same sample, sequenced in a study of blood T cell repertoires in COVID-19. Data came from immunoSEQ multiplex PCR; TCRdb stores just in-frame clones and leaves some out. The sample has fewer than 40,000 clones, about 90% seen once. The sequencing sample was made of peripheral blood. These TCRs come from a middle-aged woman with active or convalescent COVID-19.

V gene TRBV5-6 combines with J gene TRBJ1-5; 9 bases align to TRBD1. The CDR3 sequence is 16 residues long. V shed 4 bases, J shed 5 bases, and the junction held 10 bases outside the gene matches. Germline CDR1 reads SGHDT; CDR2 reads YYEEEE. DNA of the CDR3: TGTGCCAGCAGCATGAGGACAGGGGTGGGAGATCAGCCCCAGCATTTT. As protein: CASSMRTGVGDQPQHF.

The chain joins TRBV18 to TRBJ1-2; D may be TRBD1 (6 bases). This CDR3 is 16 amino acids long. V was trimmed by 2 bases and J by 3 bases, leaving 16 bases between them. Germline values: CDR1 KGHSH, CDR2 LQKENI. The DNA for the CDR3 is TGTGCCAGCTCACCAAAGGCTGGGGGCGTCTACTATGGCTACACCTTC. Protein sequence: CASSPKAGGVYYGYTF.

The chain recombines TRBV19 with TRBJ2-7, with TRBD2 matching 10 bases. The CDR3 is made up of 13 amino acids. The V gene's germline CDR1 is LNHDA and CDR2 SQIVND (reference sequence). The ends lost 5 bases at V and 4 bases at J; junction bases unmatched: 2. The CDR3 sequence is CASSELAGYEQYF. For the CDR3, the DNA is TGTGCCAGTAGTGAACTAGCGGGATACGAGCAGTACTTC.

The V and J genes are TRBV19 and TRBJ2-5; TRBD2 might be the D (6 bases). Trimming removed 3 bases at V and 4 bases at J, with 15 bases between. This CDR3 contains 15 residues. The germline CDR1 and CDR2 sequences are LNHDA and SQIVND (reference sequence). For the CDR3, the DNA is TGTGCCAGTAGTATCACCGGGACTCCGAGAGAGACCCAGTACTTC. Its protein is CASSITGTPRETQYF. The full variable domain, its missing parts supplied by reference TRBV19 and TRBJ2-5, is DGGITQSPKYLFRKEGQNVTLSCEQNLNHDAMYWYRQDPGQGLRLIYYSQIVNDFQKGDIAEGYSVSREKKESFPLTVTSAQKNPTAFYLCASSITGTPRETQYFGPGTRLLVL.

The chain recombines TRBV7-8 with TRBJ1-2; D unresolved. Germline values: CDR1 SGHVS, CDR2 FQNEAQ. There are 16 residues in the CDR3. The V gene lost 5 bases and the J gene lost 2 bases, with 18 bases spanning the gap. Written as DNA, the CDR3 is TGTGCCAGCAGCCTGCGGCCTCCCAGTATGAACTATGGCTACACCTTC. It translates to CASSLRPPSMNYGYTF.

The chain is built from TRBV6-5 and TRBJ1-2, with a weak D call TRBD1 (6 bases). The CDR3 covers 12 residues. Germline V gene lookup returns CDR1 MNHEY and CDR2 SVGAGI. The V and J ends lost 7 bases and 9 bases respectively, with 15 bases between them. The CDR3 is CASTWTDVSYTF. In DNA, the CDR3 is TGTGCCAGCACCTGGACAGATGTAAGCTACACCTTC.

This chain links TRBV4-1 with TRBJ2-7; 7 bases match TRBD2. Germline CDR1 MGHRA, CDR2 YSYEKL. There are 15 residues in the CDR3. Trimming at V came to 0 bases and at J to 6 bases, leaving 8 bases not matched to a gene. CDR3 sequence: CASSQEDGRIGEQYF. The CDR3 DNA reads TGCGCCAGCAGCCAAGAAGACGGGAGGATTGGCGAGCAGTACTTC.

The gene calls are TRBV27 and TRBJ2-7; 7 nucleotides align to TRBD2. This CDR3 region has 14 residues. Germline V gives CDR1 MNHEY, CDR2 SMNVEV (reference sequence). V shed 4 bases and J 5 bases; nucleotides not matched to a gene: 8. The CDR3 sequence: CASSWGGGENEQYF. In DNA, the CDR3 is TGTGCCAGCAGTTGGGGTGGGGGGGAAAACGAGCAGTACTTC.

Concerning this clone: At the DNA level, this CDR3 is encoded by other sequences in the same sample as well. This chain joins TRBV7-3 and TRBJ2-3, with TRBD1 identical over 8 bases. V lost 5 bases and J lost 3; bases outside the gene matches: 7. The CDR3 loop spans 15 amino acids. CDR1 and CDR2 from the germline V gene are SGHTA and FQGTGA. The CDR3 sequence is CASSPDRGWTDTQYF. CDR3 DNA sequence: TGTGCCAGCAGCCCAGACAGGGGATGGACAGATACGCAGTATTTT.

The rearrangement uses TRBV19 and TRBJ1-3; weak D call: TRBD1 (5 bases). Germline values: CDR1 LNHDA, CDR2 SQIVND (reference sequence). Trimming removed 1 base from V and 0 bases from J, with 7 bases in between. This CDR3 comprises 15 residues. This CDR3 is CASSIGQNSGNTIYF. CDR3 bases: TGTGCCAGTAGTATAGGACAGAACTCTGGAAACACCATATATTTT.

The V gene is TRBV12-3 or TRBV12-4, the J gene TRBJ1-1, with 7 positions matching TRBD1. J lost 10 bases, V lost 6 bases, and 11 bases had no gene match. The CDR3 loop spans 13 amino acids. CDR3 protein: CASSLTGAVRAFF. The CDR3 nucleotides are TGTGCCAGCAGCCTCACAGGGGCGGTTCGAGCTTTCTTT.

The count of this clone is one. The chain couples TRBV19 to TRBJ1-2; TRBD1 aligns across 7 bases. CDR3 length: 15 amino acids. The trim removed 6 bases at V and 4 bases at J, leaving 11 bases unmatched. Germline values: CDR1 LNHDA, CDR2 SQIVND (reference sequence). CDR3 protein: CASREQGRNIYGYTF. CDR3 DNA: TGTGCCAGTAGGGAACAGGGGAGGAATATCTATGGCTACACCTTC. The full variable domain, its missing parts supplied by reference TRBV19 and TRBJ1-2, is DGGITQSPKYLFRKEGQNVTLSCEQNLNHDAMYWYRQDPGQGLRLIYYSQIVNDFQKGDIAEGYSVSREKKESFPLTVTSAQKNPTAFYLCASREQGRNIYGYTFGSGTRLTVV.

In this sample, this clone turned up once. This rearrangement joins TRBV19 to TRBJ1-2; 9 bases match TRBD1. CDR3 length: 15 amino acids. CDR1 is LNHDA and CDR2 is SQIVND in the germline V gene (reference sequence). V was pared by 5 bases and J by 6 bases, with 10 bases of the junction left unmatched. CDR3 bases: TGTGCCAGTAGTGATGGGACAGGGTATTTCGATGGCTACACCTTC. Residues: CASSDGTGYFDGYTF.

The chain links TRBV5-1 to TRBJ2-3; TRBD2 is a possible D gene (6 bases). Germline V gene sequence: CDR1 SGHRS, CDR2 YFSETQ. The V end was cut by 0 bases, the J end by 1 base, with 9 bases between. The CDR3 spans 15 residues. The CDR3 DNA sequence: TGCGCCAGCAGCTTGGAGCAGCGGGGCACAGATACGCAGTATTTT. It is translated as CASSLEQRGTDTQYF. Variable domain in full (rest from reference TRBV5-1 and TRBJ2-3): KAGVTQTPRYLIKTRGQQVTLSCSPISGHRSVSWYQQTPGQGLQFLFEYFSETQRNKGNFPGRFSGRQFSNSRSEMNVSTLELGDSALYLCASSLEQRGTDTQYFGPGTRLTVL.

This clone was detected only a few times. The V call is TRBV6-1, the J call TRBJ1-6, with D tentatively TRBD1 (5 bases). Trimming stripped 1 base from V and 9 bases from J, with 16 bases between. Germline V gives CDR1 MNHNS, CDR2 SASEGT. CDR3 length: 16 amino acids. The CDR3 coding sequence is TGTGCCAGCAGTGAAGGGGGGGGAGGGCTCGCTTCACCCCTCCACTTT. Protein product: CASSEGGGGLASPLHF.

The rearrangement uses TRBV4-1 and TRBJ1-3, with TRBD1 identical over 9 bases. Germline V gives CDR1 MGHRA, CDR2 YSYEKL. V was pared by 4 bases and J by 1 base, with 11 bases of the junction left unmatched. This CDR3 has 18 residues. CDR3 in amino acids: CASSLRDRVGISGNTIYF. As DNA, the CDR3 is TGCGCCAGCAGCCTCCGGGACAGGGTTGGGATTTCTGGAAACACCATATATTTT.

The rearrangement joins TRBV28 to TRBJ1-4, with no clear D. Trimming cost V 7 bases and J 9 bases, with 18 bases left between them. Germline values: CDR1 MDHEN, CDR2 SYDVKM. The CDR3 extends over 14 amino acids. CDR3 sequence: CASNADSSWKKLFF. CDR3 nucleotide sequence: TGTGCCAGCAATGCGGACTCTTCCTGGAAAAAACTGTTTTTT.

This rearrangement joins TRBV5-1 to TRBJ2-7; D remains ambiguous. CDR3 length equals 13 residues. Per the germline V gene, CDR1 is SGHRS and CDR2 is YFSETQ. Trimming cost V 5 bases and J 4 bases, with 13 bases left between them. Written as DNA, the CDR3 is TGCGCCAGCAGAGCGACGGAAGAGTACGAGCAGTACTTC. Residues: CASRATEEYEQYF. The entire variable domain, with the rest obtained from reference TRBV5-1 and TRBJ2-7, is as follows: KAGVTQTPRYLIKTRGQQVTLSCSPISGHRSVSWYQQTPGQGLQFLFEYFSETQRNKGNFPGRFSGRQFSNSRSEMNVSTLELGDSALYLCASRATEEYEQYFGPGTRLTVT.

The genes are TRBV20-1 and TRBJ2-1; D remains unclear. Germline CDR1 DFQATT, CDR2 SNEGSKA (reference sequence). This CDR3 is built from 10 residues. The V end lost 4 bases, the J end lost 6 bases, and 4 bases lay between the germline ends. The CDR3 DNA reads TGCAGTGCTAATCGCAATGAGCAGTTCTTC. It is translated as CSANRNEQFF.

The chain joins TRBV29-1 to TRBJ2-1; D might be TRBD2 (6 bases). Trimming pared 6 bases from V and 4 bases from J, leaving 10 bases between. This CDR3 is 12 amino acids long. Germline values: CDR1 SQVTM, CDR2 ANQGSEA. Here the CDR3 DNA reads TGCAGCGTCGGGAGAGATTACAATGAGCAGTTCTTC. It yields the protein CSVGRDYNEQFF.

The chain is built from TRBV19 and TRBJ1-1; a possible D gene is TRBD1 (6 bases). V was cut by 6 bases and J by 3 bases, with 14 bases left in between. The CDR3 totals 14 residues. Germline CDR1 and CDR2: LNHDA and SQIVND (reference sequence). In DNA form, the CDR3 reads TGTGCCAGTAGCCCCCCAGGGGTATACACTGAAGCTTTCTTT. It yields the protein CASSPPGVYTEAFF.

The chain uses TRBV2 and TRBJ1-2; a possible D gene is TRBD1 (6 bases). The V and J ends lost 2 bases and 4 bases respectively, with 8 bases between them. Germline CDR1 SNHLY, CDR2 FYNNEI. The length of the CDR3 is 13 residues. The CDR3 region has the DNA TGTGCCAGCAGTGAAACAGGGCCCTATGGCTACACCTTC. Protein product: CASSETGPYGYTF.

This clone was recorded only once. The chain couples TRBV3-1 (or the pseudogene TRBV3-2) to TRBJ1-2; D not certain. Germline CDR1 and CDR2: LGHDT and YNNKEL (reference sequence). There are 15 residues in the CDR3. With 0 bases removed from V and 8 bases from J, the gap between germline ends came to 16 bases. The CDR3 sequence: CASSQDGRTERGYTF. The CDR3, as DNA: TGTGCCAGCAGCCAAGATGGGAGGACGGAGAGGGGCTACACCTTC.

The chain uses TRBV6-2 or TRBV6-3 and TRBJ2-2; 11 nucleotides align to TRBD2. Germline loops: CDR1 MNHEY, CDR2 SVGEGT. This CDR3 region has 17 residues. J gave up 2 bases and V 3 bases, and 5 bases lay outside the gene matches. CDR3 residues: CASSYELAGVNTGELFF. CDR3 sequence (DNA): TGTGCCAGCAGTTATGAACTAGCGGGGGTAAACACCGGGGAGCTGTTTTTT.

The V gene is TRBV2, the J gene TRBJ1-1; perhaps TRBD1 as D (5 bases). The CDR3 is 12 residues long. V lost 10 bases and J 8 bases, leaving 17 bases between the germline ends. Germline values: CDR1 SNHLY, CDR2 FYNNEI. This chain's CDR3 is CATSLDGGEAFF. The DNA of the CDR3 is TGTGCCACCAGCCTGGACGGGGGAGAAGCTTTCTTT. Together with reference TRBV2 and TRBJ1-1, the CDR3 gives the full variable domain: EPEVTQTPSHQVTQMGQEVILRCVPISNHLYFYWYRQILGQKVEFLVSFYNNEISEKSEIFDDQFSVERPDGSNFTLKIRSTKLEDSAMYFCATSLDGGEAFFGQGTRLTVV.

J is TRBJ2-3 and V is TRBV6-5; TRBD2 aligns across 7 bases. The CDR3 spans 15 residues. Germline V gene data show CDR1 as MNHEY and CDR2 as SVGAGI. Unmatched junction bases numbered 8, after V lost 6 bases and J lost 2 bases. The CDR3 nucleotides are TGTGCCAGCAGCCGAGCTAGCGGCCCCACAGATACGCAGTATTTT. Amino acids: CASSRASGPTDTQYF.

The CDR3 DNA sequence: TGTGCCACCAGCAGCGACAGGGGGCCCTACGAGCAGTACTTC. Translated: CATSSDRGPYEQYF. The chain joins TRBV15 to TRBJ2-7; 10 bases are a match to TRBD1. There are 14 residues in the CDR3. Germline CDR1 LNHNV, CDR2 YYDKDF (reference sequence). With V trimmed by 3 bases and J by 2 bases, 1 base remained unmatched.

This clone is a singleton in its sample. Here the CDR3 DNA reads TGTGCCAGCAGTGAACGGGTCAGCGGGAGTCTCGACGAGCAGTACTTC. It is translated as CASSERVSGSLDEQYF. This rearrangement joins TRBV2 to TRBJ2-7, with 8 bases lining up with TRBD2. The CDR3 totals 16 residues. CDR1 is SNHLY and CDR2 is FYNNEI in the germline V gene. The trim removed 2 bases at V and 5 bases at J, leaving 11 bases unmatched.

The CDR3 DNA sequence: TGCGCCAGCAGCCCGGGACAGGGTTTCGGCAATGAGCAGTTCTTC. Protein: CASSPGQGFGNEQFF. The chain recombines TRBV10-1 with TRBJ2-1; 9 bases match TRBD1. The CDR3 extends over 15 amino acids. Trimming took 6 bases from V and 6 from J; bases not matched to a gene: 9. The germline gives CDR1 WNHNN, CDR2 SYGVQD (reference sequence).